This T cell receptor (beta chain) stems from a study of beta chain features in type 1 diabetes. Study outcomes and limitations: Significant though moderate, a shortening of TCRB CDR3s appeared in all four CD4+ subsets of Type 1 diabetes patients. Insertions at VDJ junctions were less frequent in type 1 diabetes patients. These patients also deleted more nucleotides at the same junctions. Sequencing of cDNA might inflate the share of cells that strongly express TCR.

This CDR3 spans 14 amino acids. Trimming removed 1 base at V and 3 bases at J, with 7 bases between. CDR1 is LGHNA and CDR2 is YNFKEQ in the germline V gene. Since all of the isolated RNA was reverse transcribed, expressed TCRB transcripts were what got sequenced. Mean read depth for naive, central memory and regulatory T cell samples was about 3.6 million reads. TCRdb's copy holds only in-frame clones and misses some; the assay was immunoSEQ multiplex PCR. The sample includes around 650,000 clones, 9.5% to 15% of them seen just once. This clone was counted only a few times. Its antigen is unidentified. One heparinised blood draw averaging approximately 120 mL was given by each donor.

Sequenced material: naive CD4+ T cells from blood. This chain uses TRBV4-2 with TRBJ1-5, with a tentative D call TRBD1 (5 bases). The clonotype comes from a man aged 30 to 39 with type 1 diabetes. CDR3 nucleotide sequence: TGTGCCAGCAGCCAAGGACAGTTCAATCAGCCCCAGCATTTT. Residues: CASSQGQFNQPQHF.